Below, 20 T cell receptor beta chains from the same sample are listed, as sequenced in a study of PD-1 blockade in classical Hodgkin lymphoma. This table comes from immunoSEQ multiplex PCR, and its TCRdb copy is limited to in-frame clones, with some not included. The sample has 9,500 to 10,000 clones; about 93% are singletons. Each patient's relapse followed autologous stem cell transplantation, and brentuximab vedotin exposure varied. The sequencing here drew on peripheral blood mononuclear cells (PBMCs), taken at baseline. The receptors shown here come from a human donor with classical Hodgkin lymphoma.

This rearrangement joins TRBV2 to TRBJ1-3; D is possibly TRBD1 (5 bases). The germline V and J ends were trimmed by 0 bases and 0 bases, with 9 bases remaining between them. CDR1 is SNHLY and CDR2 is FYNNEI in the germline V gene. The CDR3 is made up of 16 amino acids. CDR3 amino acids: CASSEARGSSGNTIYF. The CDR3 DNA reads TGTGCCAGCAGTGAAGCGCGGGGGAGCTCTGGAAACACCATATATTTT. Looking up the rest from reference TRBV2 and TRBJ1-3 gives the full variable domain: EPEVTQTPSHQVTQMGQEVILRCVPISNHLYFYWYRQILGQKVEFLVSFYNNEISEKSEIFDDQFSVERPDGSNFTLKIRSTKLEDSAMYFCASSEARGSSGNTIYFGEGSWLTVV.

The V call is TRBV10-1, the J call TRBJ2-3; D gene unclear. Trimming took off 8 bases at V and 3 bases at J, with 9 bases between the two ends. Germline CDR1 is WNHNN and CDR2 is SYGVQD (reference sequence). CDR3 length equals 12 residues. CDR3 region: CASGERTDTQYF. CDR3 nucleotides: TGCGCCAGCGGGGAAAGGACAGATACGCAGTATTTT.

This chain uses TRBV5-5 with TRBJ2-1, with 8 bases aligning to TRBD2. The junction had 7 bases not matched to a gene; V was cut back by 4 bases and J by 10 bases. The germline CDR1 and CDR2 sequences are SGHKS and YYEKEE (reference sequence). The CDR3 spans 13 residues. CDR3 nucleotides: TGTGCCAGCAGCCTACCGACTAGCGAGGAGCAGTTCTTC. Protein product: CASSLPTSEEQFF.

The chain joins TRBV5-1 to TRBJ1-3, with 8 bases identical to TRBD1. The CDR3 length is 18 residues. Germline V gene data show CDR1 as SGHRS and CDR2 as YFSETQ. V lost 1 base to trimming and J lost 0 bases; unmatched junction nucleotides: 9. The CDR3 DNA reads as TGCGCCAGCAGCTTGAATTACCAGGGGGCGAGCTCTGGAAACACCATATATTTT. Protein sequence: CASSLNYQGASSGNTIYF.

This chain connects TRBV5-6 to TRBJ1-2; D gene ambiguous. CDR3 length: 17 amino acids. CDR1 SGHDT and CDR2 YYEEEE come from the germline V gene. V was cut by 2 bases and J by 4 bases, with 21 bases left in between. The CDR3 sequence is CASSFNIRREGSYGYTF. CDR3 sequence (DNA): TGTGCCAGCAGCTTTAACATAAGGAGGGAGGGAAGCTATGGCTACACCTTC.

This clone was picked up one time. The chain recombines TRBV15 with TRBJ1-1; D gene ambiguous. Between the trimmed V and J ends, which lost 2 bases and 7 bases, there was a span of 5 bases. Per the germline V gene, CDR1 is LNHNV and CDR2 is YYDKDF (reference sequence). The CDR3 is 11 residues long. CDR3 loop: CATSRTREAFF. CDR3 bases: TGTGCCACCAGCAGAACACGTGAAGCTTTCTTT.

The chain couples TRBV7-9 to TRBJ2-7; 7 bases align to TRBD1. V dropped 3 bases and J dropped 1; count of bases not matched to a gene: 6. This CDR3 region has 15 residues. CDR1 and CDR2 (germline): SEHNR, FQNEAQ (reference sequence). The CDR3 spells CASSLLKGASYEQYF. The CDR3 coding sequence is TGTGCCAGCAGCTTGTTGAAGGGGGCTTCCTACGAGCAGTACTTC.

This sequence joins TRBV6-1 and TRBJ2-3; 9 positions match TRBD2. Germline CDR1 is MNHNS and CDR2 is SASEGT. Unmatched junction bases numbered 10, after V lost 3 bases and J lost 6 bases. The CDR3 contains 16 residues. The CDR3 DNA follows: TGTGCCAGCAGTGACCTTAGCGGGAGTGTCGTGGATACGCAGTATTTT. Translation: CASSDLSGSVVDTQYF.

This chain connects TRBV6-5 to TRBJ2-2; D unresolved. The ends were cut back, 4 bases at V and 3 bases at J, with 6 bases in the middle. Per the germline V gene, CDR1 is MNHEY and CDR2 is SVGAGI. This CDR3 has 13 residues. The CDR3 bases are TGTGCCAGCAGTTCCCGCTACACCGGGGAGCTGTTTTTT. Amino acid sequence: CASSSRYTGELFF.

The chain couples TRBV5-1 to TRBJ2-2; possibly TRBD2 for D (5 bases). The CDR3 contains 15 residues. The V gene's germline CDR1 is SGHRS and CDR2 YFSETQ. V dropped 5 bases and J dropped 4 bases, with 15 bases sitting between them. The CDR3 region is CASRKAEAPTGELFF. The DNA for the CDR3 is TGCGCCAGCAGGAAAGCGGAAGCCCCCACCGGGGAGCTGTTTTTT.

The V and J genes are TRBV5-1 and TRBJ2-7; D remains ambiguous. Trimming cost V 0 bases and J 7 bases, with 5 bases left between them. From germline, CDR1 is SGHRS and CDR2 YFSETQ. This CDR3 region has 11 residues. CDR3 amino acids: CASSLGREQYF. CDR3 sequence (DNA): TGCGCCAGCAGCTTGGGGCGGGAGCAGTACTTC.

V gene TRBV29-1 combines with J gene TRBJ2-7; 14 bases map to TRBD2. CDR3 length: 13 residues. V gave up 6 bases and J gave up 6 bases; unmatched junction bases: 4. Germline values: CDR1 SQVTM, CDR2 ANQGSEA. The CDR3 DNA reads TGCAGCGTGAGGACTAGCGGGAGGCGCGAGCAGTACTTC. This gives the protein CSVRTSGRREQYF.

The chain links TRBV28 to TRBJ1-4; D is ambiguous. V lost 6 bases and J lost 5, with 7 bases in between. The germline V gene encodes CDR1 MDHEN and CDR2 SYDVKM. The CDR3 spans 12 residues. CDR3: CASRDQNEKLFF. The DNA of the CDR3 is TGTGCCAGCAGAGACCAGAATGAAAAACTGTTTTTT.

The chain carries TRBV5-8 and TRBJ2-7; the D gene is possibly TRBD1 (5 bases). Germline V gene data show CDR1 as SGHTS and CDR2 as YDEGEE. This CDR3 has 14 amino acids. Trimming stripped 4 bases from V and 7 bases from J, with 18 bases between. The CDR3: CASSGRVDAREQYF. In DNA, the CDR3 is TGTGCCAGCAGCGGCAGGGTCGATGCTCGTGAGCAGTACTTC.

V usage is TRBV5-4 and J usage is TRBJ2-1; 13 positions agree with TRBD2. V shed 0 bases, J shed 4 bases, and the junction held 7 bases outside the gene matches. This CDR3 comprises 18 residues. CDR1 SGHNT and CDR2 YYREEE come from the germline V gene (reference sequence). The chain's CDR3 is CASSLGTSGSARYNEQFF. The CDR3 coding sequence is TGTGCCAGCAGCTTGGGGACTAGCGGGAGTGCGCGTTACAATGAGCAGTTCTTC.

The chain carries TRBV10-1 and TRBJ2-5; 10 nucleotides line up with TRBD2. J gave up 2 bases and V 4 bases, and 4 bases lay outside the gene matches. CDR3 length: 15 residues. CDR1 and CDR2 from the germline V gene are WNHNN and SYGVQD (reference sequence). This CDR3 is CASSAIAGGQETQYF. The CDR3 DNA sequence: TGCGCCAGCAGTGCTATAGCGGGAGGACAAGAGACCCAGTACTTC.

The CDR3 sequence is CASGSGYGGAGETQYF. The CDR3 nucleotides are TGTGCTAGTGGTTCGGGTTACGGGGGCGCAGGGGAGACCCAGTACTTC. The gene calls are TRBV12-5 and TRBJ2-5; D may match TRBD1 or TRBD2 (6 bases each). V lost 4 bases and J lost 5, with 20 bases in between. The germline V gene encodes CDR1 LGHNT and CDR2 FRNRAP. This CDR3 is 16 amino acids long.

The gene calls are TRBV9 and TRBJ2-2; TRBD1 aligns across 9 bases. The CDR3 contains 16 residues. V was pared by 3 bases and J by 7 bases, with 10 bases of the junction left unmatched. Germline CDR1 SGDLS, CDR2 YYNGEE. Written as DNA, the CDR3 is TGTGCCAGCAGCGAACGGGACAGGGAATGGAGCGGGGAGCTGTTTTTT. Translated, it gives CASSERDREWSGELFF.

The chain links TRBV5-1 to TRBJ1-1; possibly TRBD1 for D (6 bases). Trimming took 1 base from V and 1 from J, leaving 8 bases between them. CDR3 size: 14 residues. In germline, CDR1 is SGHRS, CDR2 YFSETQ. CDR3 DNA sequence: TGCGCCAGCAGCTTGATACAGGGGAACACTGAAGCTTTCTTT. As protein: CASSLIQGNTEAFF.

The CDR3 DNA reads TGTGCCAGCTTGGGAGGGATGCACTACAATGAGCAGTTCTTC. Its protein product is CASLGGMHYNEQFF. This chain connects TRBV18 to TRBJ2-1; 7 bases line up with TRBD2. Germline lookup yields CDR1 KGHSH and CDR2 LQKENI. The CDR3 totals 14 residues. Trimming took 7 bases from V and 3 from J; bases not matched to a gene: 6.